Presented here are 18 T cell receptor beta chains from one specimen sequenced in a study of T cell clonotyping in hematopoietic cell transplantation. Profiling relied on immunoSEQ multiplex PCR, and the TCRdb table lists in-frame clones only, not all of them. The data show 7,000 to 9,500 clones, with 70% to 90% seen just once and 7% to 8.5% held by the top ten. Time point indicated: recipient sample about 28 days before transplant, after cytoreduction. The sample consisted of peripheral blood mononuclear cells, taken before stem cell transplant. The source of these receptors is a man in his sixties with acute myeloid leukemia. Some clones in this sample may be carry-over from other donors' samples.

This chain links TRBV11-3 with TRBJ1-1, with D unresolved. The CDR3 consists of 13 residues. V was shortened by 4 bases and J by 1 base, with 7 bases between the two germline ends. CDR1 is SGHNT and CDR2 is YENEEA in the germline V gene. The DNA of the CDR3 is TGTGCCAGCAGCTCGGGAAGGAACACTGAAGCTTTCTTT. Its translation: CASSSGRNTEAFF.

The chain carries TRBV5-6 and TRBJ1-2; possible D gene TRBD1, 6 bases. CDR1 SGHDT and CDR2 YYEEEE come from the germline V gene. The CDR3 is made up of 15 amino acids. The V and J ends lost 0 bases and 4 bases respectively, with 13 bases between them. CDR3: CASSLVRGSLYGYTF. The CDR3, as DNA: TGTGCCAGCAGCTTGGTCAGGGGATCCCTCTATGGCTACACCTTC.

The chain is built from TRBV6-5 and TRBJ1-2; the D gene is possibly TRBD1 (5 bases). Germline assignment: CDR1 MNHEY and CDR2 SVGAGI. V lost 2 bases and J 6 bases, leaving 10 bases between the germline ends. This CDR3 contains 13 residues. The CDR3 sequence: CASSYRGWDGYTF. CDR3 in DNA: TGTGCCAGCAGTTACAGGGGATGGGATGGCTACACCTTC.

V usage is TRBV7-9 and J usage is TRBJ1-3; no reliable D call. This CDR3 has 14 residues. V was shortened by 3 bases and J by 0 bases, with 6 bases between the two germline ends. Germline lookup yields CDR1 SEHNR and CDR2 FQNEAQ (reference sequence). The CDR3 bases are TGTGCCAGCAGCTTGGGGTACTCTGGAAACACCATATATTTT. Amino acid sequence: CASSLGYSGNTIYF.

This rearrangement joins TRBV6-5 to TRBJ1-2, with D hard to call. The CDR3 runs to 13 residues. The germline CDR1 and CDR2 sequences are MNHEY and SVGAGI. V shed 3 bases and J shed 3 bases, with 8 bases lying between them. CDR3 DNA: TGTGCCAGCAGTTATGATGGGGACTATGGCTACACCTTC. The encoded protein is CASSYDGDYGYTF.

J is TRBJ2-1 and V is TRBV28; the match to TRBD2 covers 12 bases. The CDR3 runs to 14 residues. Germline V gene data show CDR1 as MDHEN and CDR2 as SYDVKM. V lost 11 bases to trimming and J lost 0 bases; unmatched junction nucleotides: 2. CDR3 region: CALAGGSSYNEQFF. CDR3 nucleotides: TGTGCCCTAGCGGGAGGGAGCTCCTACAATGAGCAGTTCTTC.

This chain connects TRBV4-1 to TRBJ2-1, with 16 bases aligning to TRBD2. Germline V gives CDR1 MGHRA, CDR2 YSYEKL. The CDR3 has 21 amino acids. Unmatched junction bases numbered 19, after V lost 4 bases and J lost 7 bases. This CDR3 is CASSRPTGLAGGLRPQNEQFF. The CDR3 nucleotides read TGCGCCAGCAGCCGCCCAACGGGACTAGCGGGGGGGCTACGCCCGCAGAATGAGCAGTTCTTC.

This sequence joins TRBV29-1 and TRBJ1-1; 11 bases match TRBD1. The CDR3 extends over 12 amino acids. Germline V lookup: CDR1 SQVTM, CDR2 ANQGSEA. Trimming took 7 bases from V and 4 from J; bases not matched to a gene: 2. The CDR3: CSGGQGVTEAFF. In DNA form, the CDR3 reads TGCAGCGGGGGACAGGGGGTCACTGAAGCTTTCTTT. The full variable domain, in which reference TRBV29-1 and TRBJ1-1 provide the parts outside the CDR3, is SAVISQKPSRDICQRGTSLTIQCQVDSQVTMMFWYRQQPGQSLTLIATANQGSEATYESGFVIDKFPISRPNLTFSTLTVSNMSPEDSSIYLCSGGQGVTEAFFGQGTRLTVV.

The chain couples TRBV20-1 to TRBJ2-5; D is ambiguous. Germline-derived CDR1 and CDR2 are DFQATT and SNEGSKA (reference sequence). The CDR3 runs 11 residues. The V and J ends lost 5 bases and 2 bases respectively, with 6 bases between them. CDR3 nucleotide sequence: TGCAGTGCTCCACGGCAAGAGACCCAGTACTTC. It yields the protein CSAPRQETQYF.

The CDR3 DNA reads TGTGCCAGCAGCTTAAATGGGGGGCCGGATACGCAGTATTTT. It specifies CASSLNGGPDTQYF. The chain uses TRBV11-1 and TRBJ2-3; D is perhaps TRBD1 or TRBD2 (6 bases each). The CDR3 extends over 14 amino acids. CDR1 is SGHAT and CDR2 is FQDESV in the germline V gene (reference sequence). The V gene lost 2 bases and the J gene lost 6 bases, with 12 bases spanning the gap.

This chain connects TRBV28 to TRBJ1-2; 7 nucleotides agree with TRBD1. Germline trimming cut 7 bases from V and 3 bases from J; bases unmatched to any gene: 5. Germline-derived CDR1 and CDR2 are MDHEN and SYDVKM. The CDR3 sequence is 13 residues long. The CDR3 protein is CASMQGGDYGYTF. The CDR3 DNA reads as TGTGCCAGCATGCAAGGGGGCGACTATGGCTACACCTTC.

The genes are TRBV11-3 and TRBJ1-1; no clear D gene. The ends were cut back, 1 base at V and 1 base at J, with 7 bases in the middle. The CDR3 consists of 14 residues. In germline, CDR1 is SGHNT, CDR2 YENEEA. The CDR3, as DNA: TGTGCCAGCAGCTTAGCCCCGGGGAACACTGAAGCTTTCTTT. Amino acid sequence: CASSLAPGNTEAFF.

The chain uses TRBV7-8 and TRBJ1-5, with TRBD1 matching 10 bases. After removal of 6 bases from V and 4 bases from J, the junction contained 12 bases not matched to a gene. Germline V gene sequence: CDR1 SGHVS, CDR2 FQNEAQ. CDR3 length: 17 residues. The CDR3 DNA sequence: TGTGCCAGCAGAGAGGCCGGGACAGGGGCGGAAAATCAGCCCCAGCATTTT. This translates into CASREAGTGAENQPQHF.

The rearrangement links TRBV6-1 to TRBJ1-2; D may be TRBD1 (5 bases). The CDR3 is made up of 14 amino acids. Between the trimmed V and J ends, which lost 4 bases and 4 bases, there was a span of 13 bases. Per the germline V gene, CDR1 is MNHNS and CDR2 is SASEGT. CDR3 DNA: TGTGCCAGCAGTGGGGACGGGACGGTCTATGGCTACACCTTC. Its translation is CASSGDGTVYGYTF.

The V and J genes are TRBV9 and TRBJ2-5; 7 nucleotides agree with TRBD2. This CDR3 is 15 amino acids long. Losses at the gene ends were 4 bases for V and 0 bases for J; bases not matched to a gene: 6. From germline, CDR1 is SGDLS and CDR2 YYNGEE. CDR3 residues: CASSTGAGNQETQYF. CDR3 in DNA: TGTGCCAGCAGCACAGGAGCGGGGAACCAAGAGACCCAGTACTTC.

The V and J genes are TRBV2 and TRBJ2-7, with D possibly matching TRBD1 (5 bases). This CDR3 is built from 14 residues. Trimming pared 4 bases from V and 6 bases from J, leaving 16 bases between. CDR1 and CDR2 from the germline V gene are SNHLY and FYNNEI. CDR3 amino acids: CASSVGAAGREQYF. CDR3 sequence (DNA): TGTGCCAGCAGTGTAGGCGCGGCAGGGCGCGAGCAGTACTTC.

This clone has a single count. The V gene is TRBV5-1, the J gene TRBJ1-1, with TRBD1 matching 7 bases. Germline trimming cut 0 bases from V and 1 base from J; bases unmatched to any gene: 6. Germline CDR1 reads SGHRS; CDR2 reads YFSETQ. The CDR3 runs to 16 residues. CDR3 DNA sequence: TGCGCCAGCAGCTTGGGCCGGACAGGTACGAACACTGAAGCTTTCTTT. Its protein product is CASSLGRTGTNTEAFF.

The V call is TRBV10-2, the J call TRBJ2-3, with TRBD2 identical over 10 bases. Germline CDR1 is WSHSY and CDR2 is SAAADI. V dropped 6 bases and J dropped 2; count of bases not matched to a gene: 8. CDR3 length equals 16 residues. As DNA, the CDR3 is TGCGCCAGCAGGTCCGGAGCGGGAGGGCCCACAGATACGCAGTATTTT. As protein: CASRSGAGGPTDTQYF.